The rows below give T cell receptor beta chains drawn from one sample of a study of T cell responses to AZD1222 COVID-19 vaccine. Repertoires were generated with immunoSEQ multiplex PCR, while TCRdb's copy carries only in-frame clones and drops some. Among approximately 99,000 clones listed, roughly 89% were seen once. Source: peripheral blood, taken on day 0 of MenACWY control vaccination. All receptors come from an adult in good health. Each CDR3 is given with its conserved first and last residue. A D gene is named only where the DNA matches it firmly. Clone size is not always given. Where it is, it says once, few, many or a class for expanded clones.

d_gene	v_gene	j_gene	abundance	CDR3aa	CDR3nt
-	TRBV4-3	TRBJ2-6	-	CASSPRTGISGANVLTF	TGCGCCAGCAGCCCGAGGACGGGAATCTCTGGGGCCAACGTCCTGACTTTC
-	TRBV6-2/TRBV6-3	TRBJ2-3	once	CASSYGWGQGTDTQYF	TGTGCCAGCAGTTACGGCTGGGGGCAGGGCACAGATACGCAGTATTTT
-	TRBV28	TRBJ1-2	-	CASNRGGYGYTF	TGTGCCAGCAACCGGGGGGGGTATGGCTACACCTTC
-	TRBV2	TRBJ2-3	-	CASSEVATVSTDTQYF	TGTGCCAGCAGTGAAGTCGCGACGGTTAGCACAGATACGCAGTATTTT
-	TRBV12-5	TRBJ1-1	-	CASGLLTENTEAFF	TGTGCTAGTGGTTTGCTCACAGAGAACACTGAAGCTTTCTTT
TRBD2	TRBV2	TRBJ2-5	-	CASTTSGETQYF	TGTGCCAGCACAACTAGCGGAGAGACCCAGTACTTC
-	TRBV4-3	TRBJ1-5	-	CASSQELTQPQHF	TGCGCCAGCAGCCAAGAACTCACCCAGCCCCAGCATTTT
-	TRBV30	TRBJ1-1	-	CAWDLATEAFF	TGTGCCTGGGATTTGGCCACTGAAGCTTTCTTT
-	TRBV27	TRBJ1-2	-	CASTLRGPSNYGYTF	TGTGCCAGCACCCTCCGGGGCCCTTCTAACTATGGCTACACCTTC
-	TRBV2	TRBJ1-4	-	CASSPVTGEKLFF	TGTGCCAGCAGCCCTGTGACGGGGGAAAAACTGTTTTTT
-	TRBV5-1	TRBJ2-3	-	CASSLGLVEDTQYF	TGCGCCAGCAGCTTGGGGTTAGTTGAAGATACGCAGTATTTT
-	TRBV19	TRBJ2-5	-	CASSIRGGETQYF	TGTGCCAGTAGTATCAGGGGTGGGGAGACCCAGTACTTC
-	TRBV6-2/TRBV6-3	TRBJ1-5	-	CASSPRGSGQPQHF	TGTGCCAGCAGTCCACGGGGGTCGGGACAGCCCCAGCATTTT
TRBD1	TRBV27	TRBJ2-3	once	CASSFLGQGSFGYTDTQYF	TGTGCCAGCAGTTTTTTGGGACAGGGTAGTTTTGGCTACACAGATACGCAGTATTTT
-	TRBV7-9	TRBJ1-2	-	CASVSAGNYNYGYTF	TGTGCCAGCGTCTCCGCCGGAAATTATAACTATGGCTACACCTTC
-	TRBV9	TRBJ2-1	-	CASSVGAEVRQFF	TGTGCCAGCAGCGTCGGGGCGGAAGTCAGGCAGTTCTTC